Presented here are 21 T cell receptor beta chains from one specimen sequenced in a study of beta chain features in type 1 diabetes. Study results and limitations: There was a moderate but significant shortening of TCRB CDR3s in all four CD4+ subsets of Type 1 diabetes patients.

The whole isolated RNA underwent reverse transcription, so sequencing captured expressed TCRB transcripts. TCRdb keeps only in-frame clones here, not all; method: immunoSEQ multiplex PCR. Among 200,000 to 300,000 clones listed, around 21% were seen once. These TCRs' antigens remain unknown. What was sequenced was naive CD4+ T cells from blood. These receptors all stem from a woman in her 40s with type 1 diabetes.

The CDR3 loop is CAWSPRLAGIFEQYF. CDR3 coding DNA: TGTGCCTGGAGTCCTAGACTAGCGGGGATATTCGAGCAGTACTTC. J is TRBJ2-7 and V is TRBV30; TRBD2 matches 11 bases. The V segment lost 2 bases and the J segment 6 bases; nucleotides outside the gene matches: 9. The V gene's germline CDR1 is GTSNPN and CDR2 SVGIG (reference sequence). The CDR3 spans 15 residues. The full variable domain, completed using reference TRBV30 and TRBJ2-7, is SQTIHQWPATLVQPVGSPLSLECTVEGTSNPNLYWYRQAAGRGLQLLFYSVGIGQISSEVPQNLSASRPQDRQFILSSKKLLLSDSGFYLCAWSPRLAGIFEQYFGPGTRLTVT.

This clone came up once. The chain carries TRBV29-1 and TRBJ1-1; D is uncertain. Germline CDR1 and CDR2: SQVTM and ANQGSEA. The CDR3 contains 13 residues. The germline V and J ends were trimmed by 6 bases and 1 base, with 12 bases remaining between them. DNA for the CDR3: TGCAGCGTATCCCGGGGTGGGAACACTGAAGCTTTCTTT. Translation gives CSVSRGGNTEAFF.

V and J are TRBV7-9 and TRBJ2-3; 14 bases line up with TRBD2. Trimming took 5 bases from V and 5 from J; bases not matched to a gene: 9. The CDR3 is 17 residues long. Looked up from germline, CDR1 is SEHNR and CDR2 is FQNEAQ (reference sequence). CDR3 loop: CASSPPGLAGVRDTQYF. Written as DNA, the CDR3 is TGTGCCAGCAGCCCTCCGGGACTAGCGGGAGTAAGAGATACGCAGTATTTT.

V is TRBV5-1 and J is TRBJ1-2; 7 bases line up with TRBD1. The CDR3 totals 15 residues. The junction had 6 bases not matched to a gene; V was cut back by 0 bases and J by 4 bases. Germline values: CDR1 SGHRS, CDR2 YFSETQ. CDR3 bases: TGCGCCAGCAGCTTGGGTGGACAGGCCGGCTATGGCTACACCTTC. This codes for CASSLGGQAGYGYTF.

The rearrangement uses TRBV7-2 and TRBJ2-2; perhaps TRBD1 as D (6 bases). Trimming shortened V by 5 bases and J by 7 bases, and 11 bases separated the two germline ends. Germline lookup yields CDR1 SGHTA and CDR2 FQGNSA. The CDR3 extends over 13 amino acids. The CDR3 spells CASSPLRGGELFF. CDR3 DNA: TGTGCCAGCAGCCCCCTCAGGGGCGGGGAGCTGTTTTTT.

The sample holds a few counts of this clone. The CDR3 spells CASAGDGNEQFF. For the CDR3, the DNA is TGTGCCAGCGCGGGAGATGGCAATGAGCAGTTCTTC. The chain joins TRBV2 to TRBJ2-1; 7 nucleotides line up with TRBD2. Trimming cost V 8 bases and J 6 bases; bases outside gene matches: 4. The CDR3 spans 12 residues. Germline CDR1 is SNHLY and CDR2 is FYNNEI.

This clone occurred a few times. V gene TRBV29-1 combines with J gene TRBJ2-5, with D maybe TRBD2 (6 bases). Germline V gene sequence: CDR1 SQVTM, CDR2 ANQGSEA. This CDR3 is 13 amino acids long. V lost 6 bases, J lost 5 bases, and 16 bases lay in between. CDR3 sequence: CSVRGREKETQYF. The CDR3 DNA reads TGCAGCGTGAGAGGACGGGAGAAGGAGACCCAGTACTTC.

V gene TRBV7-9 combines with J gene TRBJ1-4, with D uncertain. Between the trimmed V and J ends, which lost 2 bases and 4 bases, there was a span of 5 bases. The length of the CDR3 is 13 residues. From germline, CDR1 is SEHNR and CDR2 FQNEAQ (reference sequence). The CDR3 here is CASSLTVNEKLFF. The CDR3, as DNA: TGTGCCAGCAGCTTAACGGTTAATGAAAAACTGTTTTTT.

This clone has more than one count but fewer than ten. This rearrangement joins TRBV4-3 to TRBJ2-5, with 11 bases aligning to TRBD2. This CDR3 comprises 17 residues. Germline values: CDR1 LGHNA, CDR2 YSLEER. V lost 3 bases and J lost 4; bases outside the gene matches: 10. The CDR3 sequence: CASSQTLSGRARETQYF. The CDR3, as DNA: TGCGCCAGCAGCCAGACCCTTAGCGGGAGGGCCCGAGAGACCCAGTACTTC.

The CDR3 coding sequence is TGCGCCAGCAGCCAAGGAGTTGCCAGCGGGCACCGGGATACGCAGTATTTT. Translated: CASSQGVASGHRDTQYF. The gene calls are TRBV4-3 and TRBJ2-3; a weak D match, TRBD2 (6 bases). In germline, CDR1 is LGHNA, CDR2 YSLEER. V dropped 1 base and J dropped 6 bases, with 20 bases sitting between them. The CDR3 extends over 17 amino acids.

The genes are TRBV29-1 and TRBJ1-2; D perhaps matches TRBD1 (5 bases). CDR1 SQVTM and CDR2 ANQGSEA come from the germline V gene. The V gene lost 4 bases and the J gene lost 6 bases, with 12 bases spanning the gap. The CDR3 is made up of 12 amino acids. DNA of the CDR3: TGCAGCGTTGGAGCAGGGTTTAATGGCTACACCTTC. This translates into CSVGAGFNGYTF.

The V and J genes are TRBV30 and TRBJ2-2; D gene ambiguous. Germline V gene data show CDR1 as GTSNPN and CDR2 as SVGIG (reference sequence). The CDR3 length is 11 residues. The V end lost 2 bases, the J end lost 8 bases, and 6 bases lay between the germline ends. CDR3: CAWSLGGELFF. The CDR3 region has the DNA TGTGCCTGGAGTCTCGGGGGGGAGCTGTTTTTT.

CDR3: CASSLVRGQGQPQHF. The CDR3 coding sequence is TGTGCCAGCAGTTTAGTTAGGGGGCAAGGGCAGCCCCAGCATTTT. The chain is built from TRBV27 and TRBJ1-5; 7 positions agree with TRBD1. The CDR3 length is 15 residues. The germline V gene encodes CDR1 MNHEY and CDR2 SMNVEV (reference sequence). Trimming at V came to 2 bases and at J to 7 bases, leaving 8 bases not matched to a gene.

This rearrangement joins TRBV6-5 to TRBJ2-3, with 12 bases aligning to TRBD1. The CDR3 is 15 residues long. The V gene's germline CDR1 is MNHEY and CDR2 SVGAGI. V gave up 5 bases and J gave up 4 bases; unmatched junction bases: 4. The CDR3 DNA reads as TGTGCCAGCAGTACCGGGACAGGGGGCGCAGATACGCAGTATTTT. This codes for CASSTGTGGADTQYF.

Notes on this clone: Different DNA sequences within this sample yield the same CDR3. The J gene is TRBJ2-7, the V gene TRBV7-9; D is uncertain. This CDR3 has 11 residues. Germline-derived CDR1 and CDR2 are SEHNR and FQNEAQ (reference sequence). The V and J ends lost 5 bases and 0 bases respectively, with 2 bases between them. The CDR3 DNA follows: TGTGCCAGCAGCCTCTCCTACGAGCAGTACTTC. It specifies CASSLSYEQYF.

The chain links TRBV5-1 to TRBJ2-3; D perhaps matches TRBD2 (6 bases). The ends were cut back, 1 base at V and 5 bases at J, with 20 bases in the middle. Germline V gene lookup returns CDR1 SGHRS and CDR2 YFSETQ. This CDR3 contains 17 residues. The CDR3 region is CASSLIPTSRSGDTQYF. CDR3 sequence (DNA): TGCGCCAGCAGCTTGATCCCTACTAGCCGGAGCGGAGATACGCAGTATTTT. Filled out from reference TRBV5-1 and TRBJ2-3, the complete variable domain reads KAGVTQTPRYLIKTRGQQVTLSCSPISGHRSVSWYQQTPGQGLQFLFEYFSETQRNKGNFPGRFSGRQFSNSRSEMNVSTLELGDSALYLCASSLIPTSRSGDTQYFGPGTRLTVL.

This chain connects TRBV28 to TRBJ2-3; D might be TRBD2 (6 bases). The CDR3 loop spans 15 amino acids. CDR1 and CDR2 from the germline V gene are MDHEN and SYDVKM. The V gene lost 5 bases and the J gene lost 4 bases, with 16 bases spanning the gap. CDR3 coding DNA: TGTGCCAGCAGTCCCGGGACTCCGGGCCCAGATACGCAGTATTTT. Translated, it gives CASSPGTPGPDTQYF.

The CDR3 region has the DNA TGCAGCGTTTTAAAAGGAGGATTCGTTAGAGGTGGCTACACCTTC. Its translation: CSVLKGGFVRGGYTF. The chain joins TRBV29-1 to TRBJ1-2; D is uncertain. V was clipped by 5 bases and J by 7 bases, with 23 bases between them. CDR1 and CDR2 (germline): SQVTM, ANQGSEA. This CDR3 spans 15 amino acids.

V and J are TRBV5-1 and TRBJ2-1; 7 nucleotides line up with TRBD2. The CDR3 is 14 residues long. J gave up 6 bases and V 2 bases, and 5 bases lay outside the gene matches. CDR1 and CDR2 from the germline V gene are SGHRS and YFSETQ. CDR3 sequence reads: CASSFGGSANEQFF. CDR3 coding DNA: TGCGCCAGCAGCTTCGGCGGGAGTGCCAATGAGCAGTTCTTC.

The CDR3 coding sequence is TGTGCCAGCAGTGAATCCCGGTGGACAGCCTCAGAGACCCAGTACTTC. Its translation: CASSESRWTASETQYF. The chain combines TRBV25-1 with TRBJ2-5; D perhaps matches TRBD1 (6 bases). Trimming stripped 1 base from V and 4 bases from J, with 16 bases between. The CDR3 is 16 residues long. CDR1 is MGHDK and CDR2 is SYGVNS in the germline V gene.

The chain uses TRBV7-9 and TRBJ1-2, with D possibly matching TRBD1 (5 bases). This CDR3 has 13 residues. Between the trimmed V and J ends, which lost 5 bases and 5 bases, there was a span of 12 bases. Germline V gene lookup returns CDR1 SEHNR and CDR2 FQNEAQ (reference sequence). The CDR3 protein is CASSPLGGYGYTF. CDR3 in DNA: TGTGCCAGCAGCCCTTTGGGGGGTTATGGCTACACCTTC.